The 6 T cell receptor beta chains presented below share a single source sample, sequenced in a study of identical twins. Each CDR3 protein gets one entry after TCRdb re-called the 5' RACE reads with MiXCR. Counted here are some 560,000 distinct CDR3 sequences, 9% to 10% occurring once; the ten biggest clones make up approximately 3%. These data were also reused for a study on yellow fever vaccine responses in identical twins.

What was sequenced was PBMCs. The source of these receptors is a woman aged 18-29 years in good health.

CDR3 in DNA: TGTGCCAGCAGCTTAGGGGGGGAGGGTTCACCCCTCCACTTT. It encodes CASSLGGEGSPLHF. J is TRBJ1-6 and V is TRBV7-2; D is perhaps TRBD1 (5 bases). The germline V and J ends were trimmed by 1 base and 9 bases, with 10 bases remaining between them. This CDR3 has 14 amino acids. Germline V gene sequence: CDR1 SGHTA, CDR2 FQGNSA.

This clonotype was observed a single time. Sequence at one end of the junction differs from germline and may be a read error. The chain carries TRBV4-3 and TRBJ2-1; D is ambiguous. The length of the CDR3 is 15 residues. Germline CDR1 is LGHNA and CDR2 is YSLEER. The DNA of the CDR3 is TGCGCCAGCAGCCTATCCCTAAGGATCTACAATGTGCAGTTCTTC. It specifies CASSLSLRIYNVQFF.

The sample holds many counts of this clonotype. The chain carries TRBV5-4 and TRBJ2-1; 7 bases fit TRBD2. The CDR3 has 15 residues. Germline trimming cut 4 bases from V and 3 bases from J; bases unmatched to any gene: 7. The V gene's germline CDR1 is SGHNT and CDR2 YYREEE (reference sequence). For the CDR3, the DNA is TGTGCCAGCAGCGCGAGCGGGGCTAACTACAATGAGCAGTTCTTC. Residues: CASSASGANYNEQFF.

This clonotype was detected ten times or more. The rearrangement joins TRBV20-1 to TRBJ2-1; TRBD2 is a possible D gene (5 bases). Germline CDR1 DFQATT, CDR2 SNEGSKA (reference sequence). The CDR3 covers 14 residues. Trimming took off 5 bases at V and 2 bases at J, with 13 bases between the two ends. The CDR3 is CSAASGATYNEQFF. Written as DNA, the CDR3 is TGCAGTGCTGCAAGCGGAGCCACCTACAATGAGCAGTTCTTC.

This clonotype appeared many times. The chain has TRBV7-2 and TRBJ2-7; 7 positions match TRBD2. The CDR3 is 14 residues long. The germline CDR1 and CDR2 sequences are SGHTA and FQGNSA. Trimming removed 2 bases from V and 0 bases from J; junction bases left unmatched: 1. DNA for the CDR3: TGTGCCAGCAGCTTAAGCGGGGTCTCCTACGAGCAGTACTTC. It translates to CASSLSGVSYEQYF.

The V and J genes are TRBV5-1 and TRBJ2-1, with 10 bases that match TRBD1. Per the germline V gene, CDR1 is SGHRS and CDR2 is YFSETQ. V trimming: 4 bases; J trimming: 12 bases; junction bases outside the gene matches: 13. The CDR3 runs 15 residues. The CDR3 protein is CASSGLPGQGFWQFF. CDR3 nucleotides: TGCGCCAGCAGCGGACTACCGGGACAGGGGTTCTGGCAGTTCTTC.